The 19 T cell receptor beta chains reported below all come from one sample, sequenced in a study of T cells after yellow fever vaccination. MiXCR, applied by TCRdb to the 5' RACE reads, yields one record per CDR3 protein. The profile shows 200,000 to 250,000 distinct CDR3 sequences, 3% to 3.5% of them singletons. The sequencing here drew on CD4+ T cells sorted from PBMCs, taken 10 days after the yellow fever booster vaccination. The receptors shown here come from a man between 18 and 35 years old who received the YFV17D yellow fever vaccine.

There are a few counts of this clonotype. This chain links TRBV24-1 with TRBJ2-3; TRBD1 aligns across 12 bases. After removal of 5 bases from V and 4 bases from J, the junction contained 3 bases not matched to a gene. This CDR3 spans 15 amino acids. The germline V gene encodes CDR1 KGHDR and CDR2 SFDVKD. The DNA of the CDR3 is TGTGCCACCAGTGGGGGACAGGGGGCCGCAGATACGCAGTATTTT. This sequence encodes CATSGGQGAADTQYF.

Only a few counts were recorded for this clonotype. The rearrangement links TRBV5-4 to TRBJ1-4, with a weak D call TRBD1 (6 bases). The CDR3 is 15 amino acids. Between the trimmed V and J ends, which lost 0 bases and 8 bases, there was a span of 14 bases. The germline CDR1 and CDR2 sequences are SGHNT and YYREEE (reference sequence). The CDR3 loop is CASSLEVGAEEKLFF. In DNA, the CDR3 is TGTGCCAGCAGCTTGGAGGTGGGGGCGGAAGAAAAACTGTTTTTT.

V is TRBV20-1 and J is TRBJ2-3; 11 bases map to TRBD1. V gave up 6 bases and J gave up 4 bases; unmatched junction bases: 6. The CDR3 contains 14 residues. Germline V gives CDR1 DFQATT, CDR2 SNEGSKA (reference sequence). CDR3 nucleotide sequence: TGCAGTGCCGGAAAGGGACAGGGGGCAGATACGCAGTATTTT. Its protein is CSAGKGQGADTQYF.

This clonotype was seen at least ten times. The chain employs TRBV18 and TRBJ2-7; 9 bases align to TRBD1. Trimming took 6 bases from V and 7 from J; bases not matched to a gene: 10. The CDR3 is 14 residues long. Per germline, CDR1 KGHSH and CDR2 LQKENI. Here the CDR3 reads CASSPGTGMREQYF. The CDR3 DNA reads as TGTGCCAGCTCTCCCGGGACAGGGATGAGAGAGCAGTACTTC.

This rearrangement joins TRBV6-5 to TRBJ2-7, with TRBD1 matching 9 bases. CDR3 length equals 14 residues. The germline CDR1 and CDR2 sequences are MNHEY and SVGAGI. Trimming removed 6 bases from V and 6 bases from J; junction bases left unmatched: 9. Written as DNA, the CDR3 is TGTGCCAGCAGAAGGACAGGGGCGATTTTCGAGCAGTACGTC. As protein: CASRRTGAIFEQYV.

This clonotype has more than one count but fewer than ten. This chain links TRBV6-2 or TRBV6-3 with TRBJ2-7, with 7 positions matching TRBD1. Looked up from germline, CDR1 is MNHEY and CDR2 is SVGEGT. Trimming at V came to 4 bases and at J to 2 bases, leaving 5 bases not matched to a gene. CDR3 length: 14 amino acids. The CDR3 DNA reads TGTGCCAGCAGTTTCTTAGGACAGGCCTACGAGCAGTACGTC. Translation gives CASSFLGQAYEQYV.

This clonotype was observed a handful of times. The V and J genes are TRBV7-2 and TRBJ1-6; D is possibly TRBD1 (6 bases). Trimming pared 8 bases from V and 3 bases from J, leaving 11 bases between. The CDR3 loop spans 14 amino acids. CDR1 is SGHTA and CDR2 is FQGNSA in the germline V gene. The CDR3 here is CASVQGFYNSPLHF. CDR3 nucleotide sequence: TGTGCCAGCGTACAGGGATTCTATAATTCACCCCTCCACTTT.

In this sample, this clonotype turned up a few times. The rearrangement links TRBV16 to TRBJ1-2; D possibly corresponds to TRBD1 (6 bases). CDR1 KGHSY and CDR2 FQNENV come from the germline V gene. The CDR3 is made up of 16 amino acids. Deletions cut 0 bases from V and 0 bases from J, with 11 bases between. CDR3 sequence (DNA): TGTGCCAGCAGCCAATCTGGTACAGGGACTAACTATGGCTACACCTTC. The encoded protein is CASSQSGTGTNYGYTF.

In this sample, this clonotype turned up many times. The chain employs TRBV7-9 and TRBJ2-3, with a weak D call TRBD2 (7 bases). Germline-derived CDR1 and CDR2 are SEHNR and FQNEAQ (reference sequence). V was pared by 6 bases and J by 3 bases, with 19 bases between. The CDR3 has 16 residues. The CDR3 coding sequence is TGTGCCAGCAGACACCGTTCGGGGGGCTCGACAGATACGCAGTATTTT. Translating it yields CASRHRSGGSTDTQYF.

This chain's CDR3 is CASSYNTGSNSPLHF. The CDR3, as DNA: TGTGCCAGCAGTTACAATACAGGGAGCAATTCACCCCTCCACTTT. The V gene is TRBV6-5, the J gene TRBJ1-6; D possibly corresponds to TRBD1 (6 bases). Trimming cost V 2 bases and J 7 bases, with 12 bases left between them. Per the germline V gene, CDR1 is MNHEY and CDR2 is SVGAGI. The CDR3 has 15 residues.

This clonotype showed up many times. The CDR3 DNA reads TGCAGTGCTAGAGGACTACAGGGGGCGCTGGACTACGAGCAGTACTTC. Translating it yields CSARGLQGALDYEQYF. V gene TRBV20-1 combines with J gene TRBJ2-7, with 9 bases that match TRBD1. J lost 3 bases, V lost 1 base, and 10 bases had no gene match. Germline CDR1 reads DFQATT; CDR2 reads SNEGSKA (reference sequence). The CDR3 covers 16 residues.

This clonotype appeared a few times. V usage is TRBV27 and J usage is TRBJ1-2; D not resolved. Trimming shortened V by 2 bases and J by 4 bases, and 11 bases separated the two germline ends. The CDR3 is made up of 14 amino acids. The germline CDR1 and CDR2 sequences are MNHEY and SMNVEV (reference sequence). The CDR3 loop is CASSLEPASYGYTF. The CDR3 bases are TGTGCCAGCAGTTTAGAACCGGCCTCCTATGGCTACACCTTC.

The chain combines TRBV28 with TRBJ2-5; TRBD1 agrees at 7 bases. The germline CDR1 and CDR2 sequences are MDHEN and SYDVKM. Unmatched junction bases numbered 1, after V lost 8 bases and J lost 1 base. The length of the CDR3 is 12 residues. The CDR3 loop reads CASGTAQETQYF. The CDR3, as DNA: TGTGCCAGCGGGACAGCCCAAGAGACCCAGTACTTC.

The V call is TRBV7-3, the J call TRBJ1-1; TRBD1 might be the D (6 bases). The length of the CDR3 is 12 residues. The germline gives CDR1 SGHTA, CDR2 FQGTGA. Trimming pared 5 bases from V and 9 bases from J, leaving 13 bases between. Here the CDR3 DNA reads TGTGCCAGCAGCCAGCGAGGGGGGAAAGCTTTCTTT. Amino acids: CASSQRGGKAFF. The full variable domain, its missing parts supplied by reference TRBV7-3 and TRBJ1-1, is GAGVSQTPSNKVTEKGKYVELRCDPISGHTALYWYRQSLGQGPEFLIYFQGTGAADDSGLPNDRFFAVRPEGSVSTLKIQRTERGDSAVYLCASSQRGGKAFFGQGTRLTVV.

V is TRBV18 and J is TRBJ2-7, with a possible D match to TRBD1 (6 bases). V lost 3 bases and J lost 3, with 12 bases in between. CDR1 and CDR2 from the germline V gene are KGHSH and LQKENI. The length of the CDR3 is 14 residues. The CDR3, as DNA: TGTGCCAGCTCACCGTCTGAGGACAGCTACGAGCAGTACTTC. This codes for CASSPSEDSYEQYF.

This clonotype has just a few counts. This chain connects TRBV6-6 to TRBJ2-3; perhaps TRBD2 as D (6 bases). The CDR3 consists of 14 residues. Germline CDR1 is MNHNY and CDR2 is SVGAGI (reference sequence). Trimming removed 10 bases at V and 0 bases at J, with 14 bases between. CDR3 amino acids: CATRDLTSTDTQYF. DNA for the CDR3: TGTGCCACCCGGGACTTGACTAGCACAGATACGCAGTATTTT.

This clonotype was seen ten or more times. The chain combines TRBV10-3 with TRBJ1-2, with 8 bases that match TRBD1. The J segment lost 3 bases and the V segment lost 0 bases, leaving 0 bases of the junction unmatched. The CDR3 contains 14 residues. Per the germline V gene, CDR1 is ENHRY and CDR2 is SYGVKD. The CDR3 region is CAISESTGDYGYTF. The CDR3 DNA reads as TGTGCCATCAGTGAGTCGACAGGGGACTATGGCTACACCTTC.

This clonotype has a count of ten or more. This rearrangement joins TRBV5-1 to TRBJ1-6; D not certain. Germline CDR1 reads SGHRS; CDR2 reads YFSETQ. The CDR3 extends over 14 amino acids. V shed 2 bases and J shed 7 bases, with 10 bases lying between them. CDR3 nucleotide sequence: TGCGCCAGCAGCTTCATGGGGAAGAATTCACCCCTCCACTTT. It specifies CASSFMGKNSPLHF.

In this sample, this clonotype turned up many times. The V call is TRBV11-2, the J call TRBJ2-1; 10 nucleotides agree with TRBD2. Trimming removed 3 bases from V and 3 bases from J; junction bases left unmatched: 2. The CDR3 has 15 residues. Germline lookup yields CDR1 SGHAT and CDR2 FQNNGV. CDR3 sequence reads: CASSFGLADYNEQFF. CDR3 nucleotides: TGTGCCAGCAGCTTCGGACTAGCGGACTACAATGAGCAGTTCTTC.